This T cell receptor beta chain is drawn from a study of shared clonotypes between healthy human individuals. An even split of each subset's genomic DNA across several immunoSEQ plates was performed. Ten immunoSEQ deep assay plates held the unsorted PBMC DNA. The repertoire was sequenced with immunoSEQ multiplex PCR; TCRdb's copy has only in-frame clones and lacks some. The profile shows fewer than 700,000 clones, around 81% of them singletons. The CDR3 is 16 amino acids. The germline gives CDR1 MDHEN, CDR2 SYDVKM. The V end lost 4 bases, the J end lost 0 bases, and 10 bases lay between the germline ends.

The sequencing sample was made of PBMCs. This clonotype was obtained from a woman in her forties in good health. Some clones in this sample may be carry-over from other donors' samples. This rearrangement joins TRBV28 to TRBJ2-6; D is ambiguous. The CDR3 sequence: CASSSPRRSGANVLTF. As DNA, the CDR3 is TGTGCCAGCAGTTCCCCCCGACGCTCTGGGGCCAACGTCCTGACTTTC. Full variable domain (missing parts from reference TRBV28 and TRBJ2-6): DVKVTQSSRYLVKRTGEKVFLECVQDMDHENMFWYRQDPGLGLRLIYFSYDVKMKEKGDIPEGYSVSREKKERFSLILESASTNQTSMYLCASSSPRRSGANVLTFGAGSRLTVL.